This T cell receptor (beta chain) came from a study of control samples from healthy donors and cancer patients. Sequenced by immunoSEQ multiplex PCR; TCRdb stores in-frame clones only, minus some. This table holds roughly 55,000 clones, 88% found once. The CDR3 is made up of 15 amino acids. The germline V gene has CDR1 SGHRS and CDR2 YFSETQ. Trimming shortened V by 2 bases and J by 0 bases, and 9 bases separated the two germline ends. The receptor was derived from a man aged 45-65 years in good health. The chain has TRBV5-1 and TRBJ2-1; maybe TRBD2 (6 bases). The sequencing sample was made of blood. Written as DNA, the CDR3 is TGCGCCAGCAGCTTTACAGCGGGCTCCTACAATGAGCAGTTCTTC. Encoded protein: CASSFTAGSYNEQFF.